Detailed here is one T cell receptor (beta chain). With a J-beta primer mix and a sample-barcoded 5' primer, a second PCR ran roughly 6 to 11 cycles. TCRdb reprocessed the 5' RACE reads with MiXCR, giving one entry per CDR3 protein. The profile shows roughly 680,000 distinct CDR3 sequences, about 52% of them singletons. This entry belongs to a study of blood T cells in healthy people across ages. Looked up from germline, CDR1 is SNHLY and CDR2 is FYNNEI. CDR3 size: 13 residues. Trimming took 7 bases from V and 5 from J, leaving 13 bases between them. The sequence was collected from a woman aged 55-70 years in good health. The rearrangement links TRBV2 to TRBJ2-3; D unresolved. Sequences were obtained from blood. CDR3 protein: CASNPDAVDTQYF. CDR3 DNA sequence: TGTGCCAGCAACCCGGACGCTGTAGATACGCAGTATTTT. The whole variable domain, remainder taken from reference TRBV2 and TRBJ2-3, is EPEVTQTPSHQVTQMGQEVILRCVPISNHLYFYWYRQILGQKVEFLVSFYNNEISEKSEIFDDQFSVERPDGSNFTLKIRSTKLEDSAMYFCASNPDAVDTQYFGPGTRLTVL.